A single sample gave rise to the 16 T cell receptor beta chains below, sequenced in a study of blood T cell repertoires in COVID-19. Sequenced by immunoSEQ multiplex PCR; TCRdb stores in-frame clones only, minus some. The sample lists 200,000 to 250,000 clones; just over 85% were seen once. Sequences were obtained from PBMCs or T cells enriched from blood (not recorded which). All receptors come from a woman between 45 and 60 years old with acute COVID-19.

The chain links TRBV19 to TRBJ2-5, with 13 bases lining up with TRBD2. Germline V gives CDR1 LNHDA, CDR2 SQIVND (reference sequence). The CDR3 covers 16 residues. Trimming took 4 bases from V and 1 from J; bases not matched to a gene: 3. The CDR3 sequence is CASSTGLAGVQETQYF. CDR3 DNA: TGTGCCAGTAGTACCGGACTAGCGGGAGTCCAAGAGACCCAGTACTTC.

This clone was picked up one time. The chain has TRBV4-2 and TRBJ2-1; 10 nucleotides match TRBD2. The CDR3 consists of 16 residues. Looked up from germline, CDR1 is LGHNA and CDR2 is YNFKEQ. The J segment lost 6 bases and the V segment lost 0 bases, leaving 5 bases of the junction unmatched. The CDR3 region has the DNA TGTGCCAGCAGCCAAGATCCTAGCGGGAGTGGCAATGAGCAGTTCTTC. Amino acids: CASSQDPSGSGNEQFF.

The chain links TRBV2 to TRBJ1-4; TRBD1 might be the D (6 bases). V shed 3 bases and J shed 2 bases, with 16 bases lying between them. The CDR3 length is 17 residues. CDR1 and CDR2 (germline): SNHLY, FYNNEI. The CDR3 reads CASSDWGGPRTNEKLFF. The CDR3 DNA sequence: TGTGCCAGCAGTGATTGGGGGGGGCCTCGGACTAATGAAAAACTGTTTTTT.

The gene calls are TRBV25-1 and TRBJ1-2, with D tentatively TRBD1 (6 bases). Trimming cost V 4 bases and J 3 bases, with 15 bases left between them. Germline-derived CDR1 and CDR2 are MGHDK and SYGVNS. This CDR3 spans 15 amino acids. CDR3 residues: CASSGVHRDDYGYTF. The DNA of the CDR3 is TGTGCCAGCAGTGGGGTTCACAGGGATGACTATGGCTACACCTTC.

J is TRBJ2-3 and V is TRBV27; 10 nucleotides line up with TRBD2. The length of the CDR3 is 19 residues. The V and J ends lost 2 bases and 2 bases, in that order; junction bases with no gene match: 13. Germline-derived CDR1 and CDR2 are MNHEY and SMNVEV (reference sequence). In DNA form, the CDR3 reads TGTGCCAGCAGTTTAGCTAGCGGGAGTACGGGACATCACACAGATACGCAGTATTTT. Residues: CASSLASGSTGHHTDTQYF.

V is TRBV6-2 or TRBV6-3 and J is TRBJ2-3; 8 bases align to TRBD2. This CDR3 has 15 amino acids. The V and J ends lost 5 bases and 5 bases, in that order; junction bases with no gene match: 9. CDR1 MNHEY and CDR2 SVGEGT come from the germline V gene. DNA for the CDR3: TGTGCCAGCAGTAACAGCGGTCGGGGGGGAGATACGCAGTATTTT. Translation gives CASSNSGRGGDTQYF.

The chain carries TRBV6-5 and TRBJ1-1; no reliable D call. From germline, CDR1 is MNHEY and CDR2 SVGAGI. The CDR3 totals 13 residues. Trimming left V 2 bases short and J 4 bases short, with 8 bases between. CDR3 DNA sequence: TGTGCCAGCAGTTACCCTCTTAGCACTGAAGCTTTCTTT. This encodes CASSYPLSTEAFF.

The chain carries TRBV7-8 and TRBJ2-3, with a weak D call TRBD2 (6 bases). CDR1 and CDR2 (germline): SGHVS, FQNEAQ. The CDR3 has 15 residues. Between the trimmed V and J ends, which lost 6 bases and 0 bases, there was a span of 13 bases. The CDR3 here is CASRETRGSTDTQYF. For the CDR3, the DNA is TGTGCCAGCAGAGAGACTAGGGGTAGCACAGATACGCAGTATTTT.

This clone was found a few times. This chain joins TRBV10-3 and TRBJ2-3; 7 bases line up with TRBD2. CDR1 is ENHRY and CDR2 is SYGVKD in the germline V gene. The CDR3 length is 14 residues. Trimming removed 7 bases from V and 0 bases from J; junction bases left unmatched: 4. CDR3 coding DNA: TGTGCCATCATGGGGGGGGTGAGCACAGATACGCAGTATTTT. Translating it yields CAIMGGVSTDTQYF.

This clone was recorded only once. The genes are TRBV28 and TRBJ2-2, with 8 bases matching TRBD1. This CDR3 contains 15 residues. V lost 7 bases, J lost 9 bases, and 13 bases stayed unmatched. The germline V gene has CDR1 MDHEN and CDR2 SYDVKM. For the CDR3, the DNA is TGTGCCAGCACGCCGGGGACAGGAGAAGTATGGGAGCTGTTTTTT. This translates into CASTPGTGEVWELFF.

The chain has TRBV2 and TRBJ1-2; D gene uncertain. The CDR3 extends over 11 amino acids. Deletions cut 7 bases from V and 7 bases from J, with 10 bases between. In germline, CDR1 is SNHLY, CDR2 FYNNEI. The CDR3 loop is CASMKVAGYTF. In DNA, the CDR3 is TGTGCCAGCATGAAGGTAGCTGGCTACACCTTC.

The CDR3 coding sequence is TGTGCCATTGGGGACACCGTTTACGAGCAGTACTTC. Translation: CAIGDTVYEQYF. This chain links TRBV28 with TRBJ2-7; D is possibly TRBD1 (6 bases). Trimming stripped 10 bases from V and 4 bases from J, with 14 bases between. The germline V gene encodes CDR1 MDHEN and CDR2 SYDVKM. The CDR3 length is 12 residues. The full variable domain, with the rest looked up from reference TRBV28 and TRBJ2-7, is DVKVTQSSRYLVKRTGEKVFLECVQDMDHENMFWYRQDPGLGLRLIYFSYDVKMKEKGDIPEGYSVSREKKERFSLILESASTNQTSMYLCAIGDTVYEQYFGPGTRLTVT.

The V call is TRBV24-1, the J call TRBJ2-5, with 16 bases that match TRBD2. Germline V CDR1 and CDR2: KGHDR, SFDVKD. With 4 bases clipped from V and 5 bases from J, the junction kept 3 bases outside the gene matches. The CDR3 extends over 16 amino acids. The CDR3 nucleotides are TGTGCCACCAGTGAGGGACTAGCGGGAGGGTACGAGACCCAGTACTTC. Protein product: CATSEGLAGGYETQYF.

The chain has TRBV5-4 and TRBJ1-1; D might be TRBD1 (6 bases). The germline CDR1 and CDR2 sequences are SGHNT and YYREEE (reference sequence). Trimming left V 2 bases short and J 11 bases short, with 10 bases between. The CDR3 has 11 amino acids. The CDR3 spells CASSFRDKAFF. Written as DNA, the CDR3 is TGTGCCAGCAGCTTCAGGGACAAGGCTTTCTTT.

This chain uses TRBV9 with TRBJ2-1, with D hard to call. The CDR3 runs to 12 residues. V lost 0 bases and J 9 bases, leaving 7 bases between the germline ends. The V gene's germline CDR1 is SGDLS and CDR2 YYNGEE. CDR3 region: CASSVGASEQFF. DNA of the CDR3: TGTGCCAGCAGCGTAGGGGCGAGTGAGCAGTTCTTC.

The chain links TRBV7-2 to TRBJ1-1; D is perhaps TRBD1 (6 bases). Germline V gene lookup returns CDR1 SGHTA and CDR2 FQGNSA. This CDR3 has 15 residues. The V end was cut by 4 bases, the J end by 4 bases, with 16 bases between. The CDR3 DNA follows: TGTGCCAGCAGCTACTCGTCCTCCAGGGGCACTGAAGCTTTCTTT. Translating it yields CASSYSSSRGTEAFF.